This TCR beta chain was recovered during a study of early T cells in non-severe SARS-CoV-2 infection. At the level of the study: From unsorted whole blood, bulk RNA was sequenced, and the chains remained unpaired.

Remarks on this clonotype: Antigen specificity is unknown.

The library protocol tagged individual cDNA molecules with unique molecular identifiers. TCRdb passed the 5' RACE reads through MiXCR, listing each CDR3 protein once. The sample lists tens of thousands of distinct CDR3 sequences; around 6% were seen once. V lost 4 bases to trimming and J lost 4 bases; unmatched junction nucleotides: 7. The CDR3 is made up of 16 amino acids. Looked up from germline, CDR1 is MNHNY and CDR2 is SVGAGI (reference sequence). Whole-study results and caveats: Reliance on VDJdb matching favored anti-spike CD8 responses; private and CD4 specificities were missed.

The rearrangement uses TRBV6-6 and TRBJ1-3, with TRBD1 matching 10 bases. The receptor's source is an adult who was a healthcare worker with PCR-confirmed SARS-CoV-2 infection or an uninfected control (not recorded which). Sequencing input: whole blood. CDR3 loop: CASSLGTGELGNTIYF. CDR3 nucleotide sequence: TGTGCCAGCAGTTTGGGGACAGGGGAACTCGGAAACACCATATATTTT.